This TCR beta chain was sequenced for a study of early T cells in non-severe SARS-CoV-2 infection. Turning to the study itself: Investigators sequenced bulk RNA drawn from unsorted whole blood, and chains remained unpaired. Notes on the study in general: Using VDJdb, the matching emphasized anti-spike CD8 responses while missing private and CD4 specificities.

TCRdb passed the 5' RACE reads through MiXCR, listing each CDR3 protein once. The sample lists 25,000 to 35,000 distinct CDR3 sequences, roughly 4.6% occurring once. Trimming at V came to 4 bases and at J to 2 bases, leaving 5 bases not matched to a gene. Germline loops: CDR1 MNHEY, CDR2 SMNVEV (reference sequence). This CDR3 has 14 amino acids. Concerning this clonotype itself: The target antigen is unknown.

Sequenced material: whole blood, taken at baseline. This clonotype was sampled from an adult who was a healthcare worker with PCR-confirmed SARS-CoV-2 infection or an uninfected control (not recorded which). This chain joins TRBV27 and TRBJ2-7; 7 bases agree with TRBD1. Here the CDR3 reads CASSSTGNPYEQYF. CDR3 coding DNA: TGTGCCAGCAGTTCGACAGGGAACCCCTACGAGCAGTACTTC.